This T cell receptor (beta chain) was captured in a study of cytomegalovirus exposure and HLA in healthy donors. This clone was observed once. Its specificity is unknown. CDR1 SGHTA and CDR2 FQGNSA come from the germline V gene. Trimming stripped 2 bases from V and 0 bases from J, with 3 bases between. The CDR3 is 13 residues long. Study results and caveats: The study labeled 170 or so TCR beta chains cytomegalovirus-associated. The tendency of first-cohort TCR clusters to co-occur in the 90 to 150 validation repertoires emerged from a later analysis. Specific recognition of CMV antigens was confirmed in vitro for a few chains (all CMV-associated).

The data were produced by immunoSEQ multiplex PCR, yet TCRdb's version contains in-frame clones alone and is incomplete. The data show about 70,000 clones, about 95% seen once. The sample consisted of PBMCs. This receptor was identified in a woman aged 18 to 35 in good health and CMV-seropositive. The chain is built from TRBV7-2 and TRBJ2-3; unclear D gene. The CDR3 protein is CASSLISTDTQYF. The CDR3 nucleotides read TGTGCCAGCAGCTTAATAAGCACAGATACGCAGTATTTT.